What follows are 15 T cell receptor beta chains derived from one specimen sequenced in a study of T cells in Graves' hyperthyroidism and ophthalmopathy. RNA transcripts yielded amplified TCR beta CDR3 regions. The study used the HTBI primer set for a first-round RT-PCR of the TCR CDR3. TCRdb re-called the multiplex PCR reads through MiXCR, storing one row per CDR3 protein. The sample lists more than 300,000 distinct CDR3 sequences, approximately 17% occurring once. Sequenced material: blood. These TCRs come from a woman in her thirties with Graves' hyperthyroidism that later progressed to Graves' ophthalmopathy.

This clonotype was recorded at least ten times. The rearrangement uses TRBV12-3 or TRBV12-4 and TRBJ2-2; TRBD1 matches at 11 bases. The CDR3 has 17 amino acids. With 9 bases clipped from V and 5 bases from J, the junction kept 14 bases outside the gene matches. CDR3 DNA: TGTGCCAGTACCGGGACAGGGGGTCCTGGCAGAACCGGGGAGCTGTTTTTT. Translation gives CASTGTGGPGRTGELFF.

This rearrangement joins TRBV28 to TRBJ2-7; D unresolved. The CDR3 spans 14 residues. Trimming pared 4 bases from V and 0 bases from J, leaving 10 bases between. CDR1 is MDHEN, CDR2 SYDVKM, per germline. The CDR3 DNA sequence: TGTGCCAGCAGTTACATCGACAACTCCTACGAGCAGTACTTC. Translation gives CASSYIDNSYEQYF.

The chain joins TRBV7-2 to TRBJ2-3, with D tentatively TRBD1 (6 bases). V shed 2 bases and J shed 2 bases, with 8 bases lying between them. Germline V lookup: CDR1 SGHTA, CDR2 FQGNSA. The CDR3 spans 14 residues. For the CDR3, the DNA is TGTGCCAGCAGCTTAAGACAGGACACAGATACGCAGTATTTT. Residues: CASSLRQDTDTQYF.

This clonotype was recorded many times. The rearrangement uses TRBV6-1 and TRBJ2-7; a weak D match, TRBD1 (6 bases). Germline V CDR1 and CDR2: MNHNS, SASEGT. The CDR3 consists of 17 residues. Trimming pared 2 bases from V and 2 bases from J, leaving 19 bases between. The CDR3 here is CASSETGYGTPTYEQYF. CDR3 coding DNA: TGTGCCAGCAGTGAAACGGGCTACGGGACACCTACCTACGAGCAGTACTTC.

This clonotype has ten or more counts. The chain is built from TRBV2 and TRBJ2-7; weak D call: TRBD2 (5 bases). The CDR3 covers 13 residues. The germline V gene encodes CDR1 SNHLY and CDR2 FYNNEI. Deletions cut 3 bases from V and 7 bases from J, with 13 bases between. CDR3 sequence: CASSEGRLREQYF. The CDR3 DNA reads as TGTGCCAGCAGTGAGGGTAGACTAAGGGAGCAGTACTTC.

The chain uses TRBV2 and TRBJ2-1, with 9 nucleotides matching TRBD1. This CDR3 spans 12 amino acids. J lost 9 bases, V lost 8 bases, and 5 bases had no gene match. The germline CDR1 and CDR2 sequences are SNHLY and FYNNEI. CDR3 in DNA: TGTGCCAGCGGGGGACAGGGTAGTGAGCAGTTCTTC. It translates to CASGGQGSEQFF.

The chain employs TRBV15 and TRBJ2-7; D gene ambiguous. The CDR3 is 13 amino acids. With 4 bases removed from V and 6 bases from J, the gap between germline ends came to 13 bases. Germline assignment: CDR1 LNHNV and CDR2 YYDKDF (reference sequence). Here the CDR3 reads CATSTFFSIEQYF. The CDR3 DNA reads as TGTGCCACCAGCACGTTCTTTAGTATCGAGCAGTACTTC.

The chain recombines TRBV7-2 with TRBJ2-5; TRBD1 or TRBD2 may be the D gene (5 bases each). The germline CDR1 and CDR2 sequences are SGHTA and FQGNSA. This CDR3 contains 14 residues. The V end lost 3 bases, the J end lost 7 bases, and 15 bases lay between the germline ends. The CDR3 bases are TGTGCCAGCAGCTTCCCGAACTCCGGGGCGACCCAGTACTTC. Translation: CASSFPNSGATQYF.

The V call is TRBV7-3, the J call TRBJ2-3, with D unclear. The CDR3 length is 15 residues. V lost 1 base to trimming and J lost 4 bases, with 12 bases between them. Germline assignment: CDR1 SGHTA and CDR2 FQGTGA. CDR3 sequence reads: CASSLIRVPADTQYF. The DNA for the CDR3 is TGTGCCAGCAGCTTAATAAGGGTCCCCGCAGATACGCAGTATTTT.

In its sample, this clonotype was seen many times. The chain joins TRBV5-1 to TRBJ2-1, with TRBD1 matching 9 bases. V gave up 3 bases and J gave up 8 bases; unmatched junction bases: 9. In germline, CDR1 is SGHRS, CDR2 YFSETQ. The CDR3 spans 15 residues. CDR3 protein: CASSWGTGSFDEQFF. DNA for the CDR3: TGCGCCAGCAGCTGGGGGACAGGGTCCTTCGATGAGCAGTTCTTC. Combining the CDR3 with reference TRBV5-1 and TRBJ2-1 gives the whole variable domain KAGVTQTPRYLIKTRGQQVTLSCSPISGHRSVSWYQQTPGQGLQFLFEYFSETQRNKGNFPGRFSGRQFSNSRSEMNVSTLELGDSALYLCASSWGTGSFDEQFFGPGTRLTVL.

This clonotype showed up many times. This chain connects TRBV27 to TRBJ2-3; D possibly corresponds to TRBD2 (6 bases). The CDR3 is 14 residues long. Trimming shortened V by 2 bases and J by 6 bases, and 12 bases separated the two germline ends. The germline gives CDR1 MNHEY, CDR2 SMNVEV (reference sequence). The CDR3 DNA reads as TGTGCCAGCAGTTTAGGAGGGATTGCGGATACGCAGTATTTT. It specifies CASSLGGIADTQYF.

The chain uses TRBV19 and TRBJ2-1; D possibly corresponds to TRBD1 (5 bases). The CDR3 has 15 residues. Germline V gives CDR1 LNHDA, CDR2 SQIVND (reference sequence). The ends were cut back, 6 bases at V and 12 bases at J, with 24 bases in the middle. This chain's CDR3 is CASSTPETDPFGQFF. CDR3 DNA sequence: TGTGCCAGTAGCACTCCCGAGACAGATCCGTTCGGGCAGTTCTTC.

This clonotype occurred a few times. The chain combines TRBV7-2 with TRBJ1-1; TRBD1 matches 8 bases. CDR1 SGHTA and CDR2 FQGNSA come from the germline V gene. The length of the CDR3 is 17 residues. The V gene end was trimmed by 7 bases and the J gene end by 0 bases; junction bases not matched to a gene: 13. The CDR3 is CASIRGAGGIMNTEAFF. The CDR3 DNA is TGTGCCAGCATCCGAGGGGCAGGGGGCATAATGAACACTGAAGCTTTCTTT.

This clonotype was seen repeatedly, ten times or more. CDR3 amino acids: CASSLSGRGDTQYF. The CDR3 DNA reads as TGTGCCAGCAGCCTTAGCGGGAGAGGTGATACGCAGTATTTT. The chain couples TRBV2 to TRBJ2-3, with 9 bases that match TRBD2. Per the germline V gene, CDR1 is SNHLY and CDR2 is FYNNEI. The J segment lost 6 bases and the V segment lost 6 bases, leaving 7 bases of the junction unmatched. The CDR3 has 14 amino acids.

This clonotype was counted a few times. V usage is TRBV29-1 and J usage is TRBJ2-7; 8 nucleotides match TRBD1. Germline CDR1 and CDR2: SQVTM and ANQGSEA. The CDR3 totals 13 residues. The J segment lost 3 bases and the V segment lost 6 bases, leaving 7 bases of the junction unmatched. The CDR3 reads CSVVDRGYYEQYF. For the CDR3, the DNA is TGCAGCGTAGTAGACAGGGGCTACTACGAGCAGTACTTC.